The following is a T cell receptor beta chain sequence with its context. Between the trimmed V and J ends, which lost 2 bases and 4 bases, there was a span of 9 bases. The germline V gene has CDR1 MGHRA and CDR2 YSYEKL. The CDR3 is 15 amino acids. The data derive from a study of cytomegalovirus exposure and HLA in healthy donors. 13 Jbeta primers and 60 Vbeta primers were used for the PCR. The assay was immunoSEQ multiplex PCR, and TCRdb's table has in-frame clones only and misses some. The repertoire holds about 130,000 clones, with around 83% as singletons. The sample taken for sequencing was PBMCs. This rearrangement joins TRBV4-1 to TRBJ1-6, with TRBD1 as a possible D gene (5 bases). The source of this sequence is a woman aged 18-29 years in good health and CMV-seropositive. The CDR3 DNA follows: TGCGCCAGCAGCCAACCCGGACATTATAATTCACCCCTCCACTTT. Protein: CASSQPGHYNSPLHF.